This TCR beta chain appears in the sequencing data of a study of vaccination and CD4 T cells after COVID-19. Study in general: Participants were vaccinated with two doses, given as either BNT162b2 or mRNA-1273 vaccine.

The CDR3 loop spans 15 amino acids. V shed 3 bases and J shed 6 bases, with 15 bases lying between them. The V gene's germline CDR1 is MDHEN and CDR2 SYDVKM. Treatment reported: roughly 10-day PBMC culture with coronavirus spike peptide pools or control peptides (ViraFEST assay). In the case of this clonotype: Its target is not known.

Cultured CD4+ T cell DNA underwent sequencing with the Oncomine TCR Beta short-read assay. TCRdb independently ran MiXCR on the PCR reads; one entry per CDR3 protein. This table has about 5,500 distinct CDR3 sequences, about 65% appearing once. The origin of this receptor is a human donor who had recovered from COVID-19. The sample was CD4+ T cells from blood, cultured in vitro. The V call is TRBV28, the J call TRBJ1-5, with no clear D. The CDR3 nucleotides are TGTGCCAGCAGTTTCCTAGGCGCTCTTGGTCAGCCCCAGCATTTT. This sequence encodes CASSFLGALGQPQHF.